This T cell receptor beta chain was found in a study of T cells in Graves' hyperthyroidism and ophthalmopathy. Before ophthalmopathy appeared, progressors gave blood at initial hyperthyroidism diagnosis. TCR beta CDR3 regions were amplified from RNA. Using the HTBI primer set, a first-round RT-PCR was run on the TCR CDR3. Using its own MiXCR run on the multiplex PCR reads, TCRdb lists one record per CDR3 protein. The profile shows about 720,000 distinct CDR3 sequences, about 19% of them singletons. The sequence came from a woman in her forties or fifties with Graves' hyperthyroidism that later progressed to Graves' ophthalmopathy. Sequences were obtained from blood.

The DNA of the CDR3 is TGTGCCAGCAGTTGGGGCATGGGGATTAATGAAAAACTGTTTTTT. It encodes CASSWGMGINEKLFF. This chain uses TRBV12-3 or TRBV12-4 with TRBJ1-4; a possible D gene is TRBD1 (5 bases). V lost 4 bases and J lost 4, with 13 bases in between. The CDR3 totals 15 residues.